The next 6 T cell receptor beta chains were all read from a single sample in a study of shared clonotypes between healthy human individuals. Produced via immunoSEQ multiplex PCR; TCRdb's table is partial and in-frame only. This repertoire shows roughly 1,000,000 clones, around 78% found once; its top ten account for 0.6% to 0.75%. Source material: memory CD4+ T cells from PBMCs. The sample's subset: CD45RA-negative fraction. The receptors were gathered from a man between 18 and 29 years old in good health. Some clones in this sample may be carry-over from other donors' samples.

This chain uses TRBV30 with TRBJ1-3; D unclear. Deletions cut 0 bases from V and 0 bases from J, with 21 bases between. This CDR3 is built from 19 residues. In germline, CDR1 is GTSNPN, CDR2 SVGIG (reference sequence). The CDR3 spells CAWSVRHVGRPSSGNTIYF. In DNA form, the CDR3 reads TGTGCCTGGAGTGTCAGACATGTTGGGCGGCCCAGCTCTGGAAACACCATATATTTT.

The chain links TRBV19 to TRBJ1-1; no clear D gene. The V end was cut by 2 bases, the J end by 5 bases, with 9 bases between. This CDR3 has 13 residues. In germline, CDR1 is LNHDA, CDR2 SQIVND (reference sequence). The CDR3 bases are TGTGCCAGTAGTATAAAAGGGTTTACTGAAGCTTTCTTT. This encodes CASSIKGFTEAFF. The whole variable domain, remainder taken from reference TRBV19 and TRBJ1-1, is DGGITQSPKYLFRKEGQNVTLSCEQNLNHDAMYWYRQDPGQGLRLIYYSQIVNDFQKGDIAEGYSVSREKKESFPLTVTSAQKNPTAFYLCASSIKGFTEAFFGQGTRLTVV.

V gene TRBV6-6 combines with J gene TRBJ1-3; 7 nucleotides agree with TRBD1. The CDR3 is made up of 15 amino acids. The V gene end was trimmed by 0 bases and the J gene end by 4 bases; junction bases not matched to a gene: 3. Germline lookup yields CDR1 MNHNY and CDR2 SVGAGI (reference sequence). CDR3 nucleotide sequence: TGTGCCAGCAGTTACTCGACAGGGTTCGGAAACACCATATATTTT. Residues: CASSYSTGFGNTIYF.

This chain uses TRBV7-9 with TRBJ2-1; D perhaps matches TRBD2 (6 bases). V was shortened by 5 bases and J by 9 bases, with 11 bases between the two germline ends. There are 12 residues in the CDR3. Germline loops: CDR1 SEHNR, CDR2 FQNEAQ (reference sequence). The CDR3 nucleotides read TGTGCCAGCAGCCCCCTCGGGGGTGAGCAGTTCTTC. Translation: CASSPLGGEQFF.

In DNA, the CDR3 is TGTGCCACCCGAGCTGGAAACGTCTATGGCTACACCTTC. The encoded protein is CATRAGNVYGYTF. This chain joins TRBV5-4 and TRBJ1-2; D gene ambiguous. Germline CDR1 is SGHNT and CDR2 is YYREEE (reference sequence). The CDR3 contains 13 residues. V shed 9 bases and J shed 4 bases, with 16 bases lying between them.

This clone was seen more than once but under ten times. A far larger clone is one base from this, pointing to a likely read error. At the DNA level, this CDR3 is encoded by other sequences in the same sample as well. The chain links TRBV5-4 to TRBJ1-2; tentatively, D is TRBD1 (5 bases). Germline V gives CDR1 SGHNT, CDR2 YYREEE (reference sequence). The CDR3 totals 14 residues. Between the trimmed V and J ends, which lost 6 bases and 5 bases, there was a span of 17 bases. The CDR3 nucleotides read TGTGCCAGCACCCGGGGGGACGGCGGATATGGCTACACCTTC. Encoded protein: CASTRGDGGYGYTF.